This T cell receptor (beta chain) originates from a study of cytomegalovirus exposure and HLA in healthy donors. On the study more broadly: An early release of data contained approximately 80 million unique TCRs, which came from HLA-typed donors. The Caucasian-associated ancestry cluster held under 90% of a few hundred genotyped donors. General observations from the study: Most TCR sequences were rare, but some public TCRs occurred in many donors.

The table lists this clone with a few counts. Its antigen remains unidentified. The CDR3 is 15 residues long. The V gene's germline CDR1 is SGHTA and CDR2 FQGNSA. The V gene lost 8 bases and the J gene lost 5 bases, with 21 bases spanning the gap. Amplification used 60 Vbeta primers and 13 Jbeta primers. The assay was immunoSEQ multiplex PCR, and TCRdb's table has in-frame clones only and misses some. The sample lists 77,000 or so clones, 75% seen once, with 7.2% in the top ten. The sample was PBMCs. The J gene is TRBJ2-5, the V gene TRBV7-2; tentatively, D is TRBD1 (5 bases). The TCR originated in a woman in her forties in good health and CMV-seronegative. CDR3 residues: CASGPGFTREETQYF. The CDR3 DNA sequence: TGTGCCAGCGGGCCAGGGTTTACTCGTGAGGAGACCCAGTACTTC.